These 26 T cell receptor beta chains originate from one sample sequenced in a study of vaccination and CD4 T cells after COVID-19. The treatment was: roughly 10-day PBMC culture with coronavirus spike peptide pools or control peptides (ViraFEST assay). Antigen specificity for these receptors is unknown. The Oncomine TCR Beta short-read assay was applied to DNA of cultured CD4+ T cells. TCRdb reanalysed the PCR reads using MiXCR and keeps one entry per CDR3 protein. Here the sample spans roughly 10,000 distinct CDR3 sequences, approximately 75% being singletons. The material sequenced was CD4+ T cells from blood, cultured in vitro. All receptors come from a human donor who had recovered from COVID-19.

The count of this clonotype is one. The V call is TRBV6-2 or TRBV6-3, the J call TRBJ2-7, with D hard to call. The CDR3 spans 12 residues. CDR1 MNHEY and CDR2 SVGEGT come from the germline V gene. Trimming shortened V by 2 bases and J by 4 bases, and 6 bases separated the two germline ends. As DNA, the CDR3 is TGTGCCAGCAGTTACCTCCGTTACGAGCAGTACTTC. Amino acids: CASSYLRYEQYF.

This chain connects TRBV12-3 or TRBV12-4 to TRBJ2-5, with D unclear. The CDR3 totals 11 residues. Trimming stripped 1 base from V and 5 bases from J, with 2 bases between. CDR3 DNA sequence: TGTGCCAGCAGTTTAGTGGAGACCCAGTACTTC. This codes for CASSLVETQYF.

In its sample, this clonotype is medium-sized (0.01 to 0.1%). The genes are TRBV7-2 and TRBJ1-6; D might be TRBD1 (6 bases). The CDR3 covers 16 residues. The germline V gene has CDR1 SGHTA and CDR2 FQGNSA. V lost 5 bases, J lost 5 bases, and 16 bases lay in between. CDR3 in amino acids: CASSIQTRGHNSPLHF. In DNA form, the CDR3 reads TGTGCCAGCAGCATCCAGACCCGGGGGCATAATTCACCCCTCCACTTT.

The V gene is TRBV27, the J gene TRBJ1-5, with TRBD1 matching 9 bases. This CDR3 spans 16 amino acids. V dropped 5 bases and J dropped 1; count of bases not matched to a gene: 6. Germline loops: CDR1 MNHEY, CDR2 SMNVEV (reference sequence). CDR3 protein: CASSPRQGGSNQPQHF. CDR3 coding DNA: TGTGCCAGCAGTCCACGACAGGGGGGAAGCAATCAGCCCCAGCATTTT.

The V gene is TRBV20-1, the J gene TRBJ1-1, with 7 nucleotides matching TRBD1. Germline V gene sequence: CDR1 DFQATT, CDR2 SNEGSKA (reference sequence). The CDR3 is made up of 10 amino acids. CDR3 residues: CRCLQGEAFF. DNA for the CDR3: TGCAGATGCTTACAGGGGGAAGCTTTCTTT.

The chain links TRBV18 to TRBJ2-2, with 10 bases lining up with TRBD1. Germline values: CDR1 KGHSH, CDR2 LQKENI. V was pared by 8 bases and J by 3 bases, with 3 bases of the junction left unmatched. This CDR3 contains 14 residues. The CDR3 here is CASHGQGDTGELFF. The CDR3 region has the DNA TGTGCCAGCCATGGACAGGGGGACACCGGGGAGCTGTTTTTT.

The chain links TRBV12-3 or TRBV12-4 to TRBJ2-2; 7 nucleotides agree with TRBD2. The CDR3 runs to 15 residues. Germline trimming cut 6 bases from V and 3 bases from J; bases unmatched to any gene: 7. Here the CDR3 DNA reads TGTGCCAGCAGACTGGCGGGAGTGGACACCGGGGAGCTGTTTTTT. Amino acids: CASRLAGVDTGELFF.

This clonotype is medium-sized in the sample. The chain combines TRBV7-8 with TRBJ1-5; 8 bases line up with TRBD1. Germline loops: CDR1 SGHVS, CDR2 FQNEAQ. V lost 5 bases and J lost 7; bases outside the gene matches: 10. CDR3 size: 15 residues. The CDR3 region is CASSPQGAGGQPQHF. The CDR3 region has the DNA TGTGCCAGCAGCCCCCAGGGGGCAGGAGGGCAGCCCCAGCATTTT. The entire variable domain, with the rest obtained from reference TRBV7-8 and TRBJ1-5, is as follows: GAGVSQSPRYKVAKRGQDVALRCDPISGHVSLFWYQQALGQGPEFLTYFQNEAQLDKSGLPSDRFFAERPEGSVSTLKIQRTQQEDSAVYLCASSPQGAGGQPQHFGDGTRLSIL.

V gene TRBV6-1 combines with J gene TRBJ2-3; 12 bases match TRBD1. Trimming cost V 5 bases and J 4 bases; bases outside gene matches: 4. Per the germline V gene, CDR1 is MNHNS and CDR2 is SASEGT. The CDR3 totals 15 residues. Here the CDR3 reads CASSTGTGGADTQYF. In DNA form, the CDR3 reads TGTGCCAGCAGTACCGGGACAGGGGGCGCAGATACGCAGTATTTT.

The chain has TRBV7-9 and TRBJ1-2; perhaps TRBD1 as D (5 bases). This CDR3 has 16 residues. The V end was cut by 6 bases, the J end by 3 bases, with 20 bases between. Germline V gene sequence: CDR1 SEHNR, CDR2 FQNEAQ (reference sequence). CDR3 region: CASRSKASGNDYGYTF. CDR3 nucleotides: TGTGCCAGCAGATCCAAAGCCTCAGGGAACGACTATGGCTACACCTTC. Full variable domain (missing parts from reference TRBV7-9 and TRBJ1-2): DTGVSQNPRHKITKRGQNVTFRCDPISEHNRLYWYRQTLGQGPEFLTYFQNEAQLEKSRLLSDRFSAERPKGSFSTLEIQRTEQGDSAMYLCASRSKASGNDYGYTFGSGTRLTVV.

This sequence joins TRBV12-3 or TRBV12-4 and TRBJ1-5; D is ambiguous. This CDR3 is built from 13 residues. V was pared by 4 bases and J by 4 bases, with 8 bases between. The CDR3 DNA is TGTGCCAGCAGTTCACAGCGTAATCAGCCCCAGCATTTT. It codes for CASSSQRNQPQHF.

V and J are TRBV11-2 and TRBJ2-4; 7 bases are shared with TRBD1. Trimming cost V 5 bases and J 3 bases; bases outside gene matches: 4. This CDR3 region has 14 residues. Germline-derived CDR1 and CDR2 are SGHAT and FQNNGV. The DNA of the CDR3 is TGTGCCAGCAGCCTGGGACAGCACAAAAACATTCAGTACTTC. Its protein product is CASSLGQHKNIQYF.

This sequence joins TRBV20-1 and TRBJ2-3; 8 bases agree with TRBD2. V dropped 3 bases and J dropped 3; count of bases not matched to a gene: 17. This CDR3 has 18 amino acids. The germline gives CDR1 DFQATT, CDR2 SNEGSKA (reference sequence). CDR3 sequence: CSASGGLSGSGDTDTQYF. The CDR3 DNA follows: TGCAGTGCTAGTGGTGGTCTCTCCGGTAGCGGGGATACAGATACGCAGTATTTT.

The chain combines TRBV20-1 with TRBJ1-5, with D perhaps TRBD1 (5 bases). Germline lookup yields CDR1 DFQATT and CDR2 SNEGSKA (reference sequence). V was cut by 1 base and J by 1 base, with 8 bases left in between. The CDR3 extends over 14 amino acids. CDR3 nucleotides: TGCAGTGCTAGAGTGGGGGGGAGCAATCAGCCCCAGCATTTT. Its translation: CSARVGGSNQPQHF.

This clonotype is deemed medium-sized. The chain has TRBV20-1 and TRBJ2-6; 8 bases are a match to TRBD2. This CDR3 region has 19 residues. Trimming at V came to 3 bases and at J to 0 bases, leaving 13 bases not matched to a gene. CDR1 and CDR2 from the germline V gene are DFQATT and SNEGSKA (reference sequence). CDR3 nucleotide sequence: TGCAGTGCTAGCGTATTTCGTAGCGGGAATTTCTCTGGGGCCAACGTCCTGACTTTC. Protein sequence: CSASVFRSGNFSGANVLTF.

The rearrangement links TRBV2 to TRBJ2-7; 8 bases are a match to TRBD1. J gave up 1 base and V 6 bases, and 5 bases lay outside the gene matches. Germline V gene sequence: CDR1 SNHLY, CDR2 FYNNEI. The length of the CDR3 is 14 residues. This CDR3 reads CASRRDRPSYEQYF. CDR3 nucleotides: TGTGCCAGCAGGCGGGACAGGCCATCCTACGAGCAGTACTTC.

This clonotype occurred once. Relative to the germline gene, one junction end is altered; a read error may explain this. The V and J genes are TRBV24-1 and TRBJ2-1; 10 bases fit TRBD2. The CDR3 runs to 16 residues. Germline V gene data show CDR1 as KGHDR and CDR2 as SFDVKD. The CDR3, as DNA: TGTGCCAGCAGTGGAGCGGGAGGGCTTTTCGGTAGTGAGCAGTTCTTC. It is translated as CASSGAGGLFGSEQFF.

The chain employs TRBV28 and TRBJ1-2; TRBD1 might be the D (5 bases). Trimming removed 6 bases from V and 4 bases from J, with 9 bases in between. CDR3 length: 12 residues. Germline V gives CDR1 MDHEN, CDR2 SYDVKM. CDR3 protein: CASRPGGYGYTF. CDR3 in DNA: TGTGCCAGCAGGCCGGGGGGCTATGGCTACACCTTC.

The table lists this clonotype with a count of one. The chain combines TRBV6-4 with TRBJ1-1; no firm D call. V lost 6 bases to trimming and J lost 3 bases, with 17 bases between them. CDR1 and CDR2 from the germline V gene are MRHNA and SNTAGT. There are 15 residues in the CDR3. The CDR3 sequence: CASRRTFLEDTEAFF. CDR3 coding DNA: TGTGCCAGCAGGAGGACCTTCTTAGAGGACACTGAAGCTTTCTTT.

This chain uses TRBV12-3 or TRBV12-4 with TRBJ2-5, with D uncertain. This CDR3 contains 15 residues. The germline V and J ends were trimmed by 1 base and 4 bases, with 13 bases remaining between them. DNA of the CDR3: TGTGCCAGCAGTTTAGGAGGACCGAAGATAGAGACCCAGTACTTC. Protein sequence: CASSLGGPKIETQYF.

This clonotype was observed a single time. The DNA for the CDR3 is TGTGCCAGTATAGCGGGGACGAACACTGAAGCTTTCTTT. Protein product: CASIAGTNTEAFF. The genes are TRBV19 and TRBJ1-1; maybe TRBD1 (5 bases). The CDR3 extends over 13 amino acids. Germline V CDR1 and CDR2: LNHDA, SQIVND (reference sequence). V was clipped by 7 bases and J by 1 base, with 10 bases between them.

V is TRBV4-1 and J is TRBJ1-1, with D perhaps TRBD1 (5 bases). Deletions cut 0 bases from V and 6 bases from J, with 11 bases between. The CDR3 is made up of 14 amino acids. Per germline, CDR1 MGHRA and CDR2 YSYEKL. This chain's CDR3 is CASSQDRDLPEAFF. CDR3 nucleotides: TGCGCCAGCAGCCAAGATCGGGACTTACCTGAAGCTTTCTTT.

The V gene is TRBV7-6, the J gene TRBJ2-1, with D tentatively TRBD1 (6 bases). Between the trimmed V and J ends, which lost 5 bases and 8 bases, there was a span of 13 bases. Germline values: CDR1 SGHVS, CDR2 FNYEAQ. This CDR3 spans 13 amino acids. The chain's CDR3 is CASSPLDRYEQFF. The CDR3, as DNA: TGTGCCAGCAGCCCCCTCGACAGGTATGAGCAGTTCTTC.

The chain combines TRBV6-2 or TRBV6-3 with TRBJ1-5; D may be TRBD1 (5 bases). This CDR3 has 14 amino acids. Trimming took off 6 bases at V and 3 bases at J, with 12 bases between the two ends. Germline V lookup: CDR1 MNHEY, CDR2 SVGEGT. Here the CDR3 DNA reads TGTGCCAGCAGACCAGACAGAATCAATCAGCCCCAGCATTTT. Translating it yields CASRPDRINQPQHF.

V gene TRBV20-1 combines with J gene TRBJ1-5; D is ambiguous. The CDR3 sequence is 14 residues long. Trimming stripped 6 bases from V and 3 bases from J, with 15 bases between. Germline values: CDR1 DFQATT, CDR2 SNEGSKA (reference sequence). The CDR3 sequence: CSAQITSLNQPQHF. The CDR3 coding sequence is TGCAGTGCCCAAATAACCAGCCTCAATCAGCCCCAGCATTTT.

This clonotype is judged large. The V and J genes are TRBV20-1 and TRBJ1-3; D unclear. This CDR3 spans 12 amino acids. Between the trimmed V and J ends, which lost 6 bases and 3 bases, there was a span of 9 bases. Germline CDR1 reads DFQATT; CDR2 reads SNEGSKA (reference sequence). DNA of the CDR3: TGCAGTGCCCTCCGGGGTGGAAACACCATATATTTT. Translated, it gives CSALRGGNTIYF.